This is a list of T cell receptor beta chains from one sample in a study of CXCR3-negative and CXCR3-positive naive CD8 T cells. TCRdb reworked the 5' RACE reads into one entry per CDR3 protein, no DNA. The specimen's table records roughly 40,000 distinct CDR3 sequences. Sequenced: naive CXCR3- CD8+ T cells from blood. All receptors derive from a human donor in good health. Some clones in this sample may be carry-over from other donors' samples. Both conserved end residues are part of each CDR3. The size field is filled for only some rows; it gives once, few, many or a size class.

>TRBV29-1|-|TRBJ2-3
CSSFGSPDTQYF
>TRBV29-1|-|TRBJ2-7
CSVSIAGEYEQYF
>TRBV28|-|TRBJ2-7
CASSLLGDRSSYEQYF
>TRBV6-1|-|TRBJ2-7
CASSEWDREPYEQYF
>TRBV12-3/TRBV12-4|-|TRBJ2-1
CASSLSGDYYNEQFF
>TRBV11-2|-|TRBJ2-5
CASSLGRERGPYQETQYF
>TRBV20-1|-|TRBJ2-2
CSASGHLNTGELFF
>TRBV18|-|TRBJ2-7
CASSPVRGSYEQYF
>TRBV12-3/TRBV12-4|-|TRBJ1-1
CASRPRGYTEAFF
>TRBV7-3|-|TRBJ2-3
CASSVLAGSTDTQYF
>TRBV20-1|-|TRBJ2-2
CSAKGTRGTGELFF
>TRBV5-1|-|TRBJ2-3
CASSSGDREPDTQYF
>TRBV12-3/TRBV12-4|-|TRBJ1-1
CASSPSGWTEAFF
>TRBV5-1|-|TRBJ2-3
CASSLNLGLTDTQYF
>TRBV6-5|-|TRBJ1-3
CASSPTGQGIFSSGNTIYF
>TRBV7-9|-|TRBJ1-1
CASSKPRDGALEAFF
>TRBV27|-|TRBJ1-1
CASSSGLTNTEAFF
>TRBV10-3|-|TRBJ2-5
CAIQASGLAREETQYF
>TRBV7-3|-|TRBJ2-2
CASSASGAGELFF
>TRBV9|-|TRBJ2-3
CASSAYRSDTQYF
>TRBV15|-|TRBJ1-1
CATSGGQGGTEAFF
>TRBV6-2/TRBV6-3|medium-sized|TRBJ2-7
CASSAGTAYEQYF
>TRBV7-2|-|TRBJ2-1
CASSLYPGTSGDEQFF
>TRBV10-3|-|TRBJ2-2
CAISEGTANTGELFF
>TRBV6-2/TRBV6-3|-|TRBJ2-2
CASSYPPGKYGELFF
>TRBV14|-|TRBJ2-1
CASSQFWTSPMFF
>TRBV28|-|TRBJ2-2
CASTLSGGPGELFF